The entry below describes one T cell receptor (beta chain). What it recognizes is unknown. The sample originates from a study of T-cell reconstitution after alpha-beta-depleted transplantation in children. General study results and limits: The main origin of T-cell counts and diversity one year after transplant was newly produced T cells. The study traced high day-60 TCRbeta diversity in some patients to surviving recipient T cells and thymic progenitors.

The library targeted TCRbeta and was prepared with unique molecular identifiers. TCRdb reprocessed the PCR reads with MiXCR, giving one entry per CDR3 protein. The data contain around 700,000 distinct CDR3 sequences, about 12% of them singletons. Trimming removed 0 bases from V and 0 bases from J, with 8 bases in between. The CDR3 length is 15 residues. Per germline, CDR1 DFQATT and CDR2 SNEGSKA (reference sequence). The sequence was obtained from a girl aged 2 to 10 with congenital amegakaryocytic thrombocytopenia, due to receive a stem cell transplant. The specimen was PBMCs, collected before TCRalphabeta/CD19-depleted stem cell transplant. The gene calls are TRBV20-1 and TRBJ2-2; no firm D call. CDR3 coding DNA: TGCAGTGCTAGAGATGCACACACGAACACCGGGGAGCTGTTTTTT. It yields the protein CSARDAHTNTGELFF.